Following are 10 T cell receptor beta chains from one sample sequenced in a study of blood T cells in healthy people across ages. A second PCR, run for roughly 7 to 11 cycles, used a sample-barcoded 5' primer plus a J-beta primer mix. TCRdb redid the calling of the 5' RACE reads with MiXCR, one entry per CDR3 protein. The data show about 1.4 million distinct CDR3 sequences, approximately 59% seen once. The sequencing sample was made of blood. These receptors came from a man aged 18 to 30 in good health.

This chain connects TRBV7-9 to TRBJ2-7; 7 bases fit TRBD1. Germline CDR1 reads SEHNR; CDR2 reads FQNEAQ (reference sequence). The CDR3 has 15 residues. The V segment lost 5 bases and the J segment 4 bases; nucleotides outside the gene matches: 11. CDR3 residues: CASSPNRGSKYEQYF. The CDR3 DNA reads TGTGCCAGCAGCCCTAACAGGGGAAGCAAATACGAGCAGTACTTC.

This clonotype turned up a few times. This chain connects TRBV13 to TRBJ2-4; D remains unclear. The germline V gene encodes CDR1 PRHDT and CDR2 FYEKMQ (reference sequence). The V end was cut by 0 bases, the J end by 3 bases, with 6 bases between. The CDR3 consists of 14 residues. CDR3 residues: CASSLGLGKNIQYF. The CDR3 DNA reads TGTGCCAGCAGCTTAGGTTTGGGCAAAAACATTCAGTACTTC.

The chain has TRBV20-1 and TRBJ2-7; D might be TRBD1 (6 bases). The J call may be faulty, since TRBJ2-4 better matches the DNA end. CDR1 is DFQATT and CDR2 is SNEGSKA in the germline V gene (reference sequence). The CDR3 is made up of 15 amino acids. The CDR3 DNA sequence: TGCAGTGCTCTCCGGGACACCTTAGCCAAAAACATTCAGTACTTC. Encoded protein: CSALRDTLAKNIQYF.

This chain uses TRBV11-2 with TRBJ2-7; possible D gene TRBD1, 6 bases. The CDR3 runs to 15 residues. The germline V gene encodes CDR1 SGHAT and CDR2 FQNNGV. Trimming removed 5 bases at V and 2 bases at J, with 16 bases between. The CDR3 DNA reads TGTGCCAGCAGCCCTCCCGGGGACACCACCTACGAGCAGTACTTC. Encoded protein: CASSPPGDTTYEQYF. The full variable domain, rest sourced from reference TRBV11-2 and TRBJ2-7, is EAGVAQSPRYKIIEKRQSVAFWCNPISGHATLYWYQQILGQGPKLLIQFQNNGVVDDSQLPKDRFSAERLKGVDSTLKIQPAKLEDSAVYLCASSPPGDTTYEQYFGPGTRLTVT.

The chain carries TRBV25-1 and TRBJ1-2, with unresolved D. V was shortened by 6 bases and J by 8 bases, with 10 bases between the two germline ends. The germline CDR1 and CDR2 sequences are MGHDK and SYGVNS. This CDR3 has 11 residues. CDR3 DNA: TGTGCCAGCAGGGGCACCGAGGGCTACACCTTC. Its translation: CASRGTEGYTF.

The chain has TRBV3-1 and TRBJ2-7, with a tentative D call TRBD1 (6 bases). Deletions cut 1 base from V and 0 bases from J, with 13 bases between. CDR1 is LGHDT and CDR2 is YNNKEL in the germline V gene (reference sequence). The CDR3 totals 16 residues. The CDR3 is CASSQAPDSRSYEQYF. In DNA form, the CDR3 reads TGTGCCAGCAGCCAAGCCCCGGACAGTCGCTCCTACGAGCAGTACTTC.

The chain has TRBV27 and TRBJ1-1; D is perhaps TRBD1 (6 bases). CDR1 and CDR2 from the germline V gene are MNHEY and SMNVEV (reference sequence). The CDR3 has 14 residues. The V end was cut by 7 bases, the J end by 5 bases, with 17 bases between. The CDR3 bases are TGTGCCAGCAATCCTTACCAGGGGAGTACTGAAGCTTTCTTT. Translated, it gives CASNPYQGSTEAFF.

CDR3 region: CASSTGGGLGYTF. The CDR3 nucleotides are TGTGCCAGCAGCACAGGGGGCGGATTGGGCTACACCTTC. The chain joins TRBV12-3 or TRBV12-4 to TRBJ1-2; 9 bases are shared with TRBD1. Germline trimming cut 6 bases from V and 8 bases from J; bases unmatched to any gene: 7. The CDR3 runs to 13 residues.

V and J are TRBV20-1 and TRBJ2-4; 9 nucleotides align to TRBD1. Germline V gene lookup returns CDR1 DFQATT and CDR2 SNEGSKA (reference sequence). This CDR3 has 15 amino acids. J gave up 13 bases and V 2 bases, and 15 bases lay outside the gene matches. This CDR3 is CSARKGTGREGEQYF. The CDR3 DNA is TGCAGTGCTAGAAAGGGGACAGGGAGGGAAGGTGAGCAGTACTTC.

The chain couples TRBV10-2 to TRBJ1-2; the D is unclear. The germline gives CDR1 WSHSY, CDR2 SAAADI. The CDR3 runs 13 residues. Trimming stripped 3 bases from V and 2 bases from J, with 7 bases between. The CDR3, as DNA: TGCGCCAGCAGTGACTCCAGAAACTATGGCTACACCTTC. As protein: CASSDSRNYGYTF.